The sequence of this TCR beta chain was determined in a study of technical replicates of blood from a few donors. The CDR3 is made up of 16 amino acids. Method: immunoSEQ multiplex PCR; TCRdb's copy keeps in-frame clones and lacks some. Of over 50,000 clones listed, approximately 86% are singletons. The sample comprised PBMCs. The TCR was taken from a human donor in good health. Some clones in this sample may be carry-over from other donors' samples. The chain employs TRBV21-1 and TRBJ1-2; TRBD1 was called by the table and not checked on the DNA. TRBV21-1 is a recognized pseudogene. The CDR3, as DNA: TGTGCCAGCAGCAAGTTACCGACAGGGTTCAGCTATGGCTACACCTTC. It specifies CASSKLPTGFSYGYTF.